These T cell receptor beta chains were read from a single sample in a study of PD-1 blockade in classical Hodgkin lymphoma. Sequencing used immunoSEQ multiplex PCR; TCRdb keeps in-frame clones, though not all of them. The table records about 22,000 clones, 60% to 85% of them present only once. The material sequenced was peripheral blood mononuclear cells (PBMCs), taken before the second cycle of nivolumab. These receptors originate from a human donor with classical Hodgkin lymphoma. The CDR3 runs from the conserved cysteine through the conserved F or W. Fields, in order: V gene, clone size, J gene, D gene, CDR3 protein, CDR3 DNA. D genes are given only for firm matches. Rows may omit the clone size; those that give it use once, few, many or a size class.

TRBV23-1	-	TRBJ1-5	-	CASSAFRSNQPQHF	TGCGCCAGCAGTGCGTTTCGGAGCAATCAGCCCCAGCATTTT
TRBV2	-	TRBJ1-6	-	CASSDRFNSPLHF	TGTGCCAGCAGTGACAGGTTTAATTCACCCCTCCACTTT
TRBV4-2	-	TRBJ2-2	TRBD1	CASSRKTGGAAGELFF	TGTGCCAGCAGCCGAAAGACAGGGGGCGCCGCCGGGGAGCTGTTTTTT
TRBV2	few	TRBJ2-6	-	CASSENGRSGANVLTF	TGTGCCAGCAGTGAAAATGGGCGCTCTGGGGCCAACGTCCTGACTTTC
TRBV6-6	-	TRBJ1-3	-	CASSYLTGHGGNTIYF	TGTGCCAGCAGTTACCTGACAGGCCACGGGGGAAACACCATATATTTT
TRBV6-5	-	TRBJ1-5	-	CASSRTPGRPQHF	TGTGCCAGCAGCAGGACACCAGGACGGCCCCAGCATTTT
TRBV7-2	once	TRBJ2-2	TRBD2	CASRYTGTSVGELFF	TGTGCCAGCAGATATACCGGGACTAGCGTCGGGGAGCTGTTTTTT
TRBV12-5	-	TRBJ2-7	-	CASGTPEGRRDSYEQYF	TGTGCTAGTGGCACCCCCGAAGGGCGGAGAGACTCCTACGAGCAGTACTTC
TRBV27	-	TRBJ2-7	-	CASRGWETGSYEQYF	TGTGCCAGCCGAGGGTGGGAAACAGGGTCCTACGAGCAGTACTTC
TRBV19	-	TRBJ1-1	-	CASSIGSGTEAFF	TGTGCCAGTAGTATAGGGTCTGGTACTGAAGCTTTCTTT
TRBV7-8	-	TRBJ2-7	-	CASRLAGGSFYEQYF	TGTGCCAGCAGGTTAGCTGGAGGTAGCTTCTACGAGCAGTACTTC
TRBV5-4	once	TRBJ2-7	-	CASSLDTTSHEQYF	TGTGCCAGCAGCTTGGATACTACCAGCCACGAGCAGTACTTC
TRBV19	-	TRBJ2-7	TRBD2	CASSMGGVTPYEQYF	TGTGCCAGTAGTATGGGGGGGGTAACACCCTACGAGCAGTACTTC
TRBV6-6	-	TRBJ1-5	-	CASQRDWSQPQHF	TGTGCCAGCCAAAGGGACTGGTCGCAGCCCCAGCATTTT
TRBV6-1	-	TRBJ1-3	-	CAASVSNSEGNTIYF	TGTGCCGCCAGCGTTAGTAACTCGGAGGGAAACACCATATATTTT
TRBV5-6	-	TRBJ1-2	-	CASSLVRGGPSSGYTF	TGTGCCAGCAGCTTGGTTCGCGGGGGACCTTCCTCTGGCTACACCTTC
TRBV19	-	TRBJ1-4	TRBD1	CASSIPSGGTNEKLFF	TGTGCCAGTAGTATACCGTCAGGGGGAACTAATGAAAAACTGTTTTTT
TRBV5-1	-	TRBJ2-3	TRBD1	CASSLADRGTDTQYF	TGCGCCAGCAGCTTGGCGGACAGGGGCACAGATACGCAGTATTTT
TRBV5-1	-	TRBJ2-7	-	CASSSTGLQAYEQYF	TGCGCCAGCAGCTCTACAGGACTCCAGGCCTACGAGCAGTACTTC
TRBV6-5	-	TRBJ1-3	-	CASSYSTGTGNTIYF	TGTGCCAGCAGTTACTCGACCGGGACTGGAAACACCATATATTTT
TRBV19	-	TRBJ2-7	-	CASSMRGSYEQYF	TGTGCCAGTAGTATGAGGGGATCCTACGAGCAGTACTTC
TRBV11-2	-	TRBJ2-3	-	CASSLPPQQGDTQYF	TGTGCCAGCAGCTTACCTCCACAACAGGGAGATACGCAGTATTTT
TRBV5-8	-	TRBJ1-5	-	CASSSPPRQPQHF	TGTGCCAGCAGCTCACCGCCCCGGCAGCCCCAGCATTTT